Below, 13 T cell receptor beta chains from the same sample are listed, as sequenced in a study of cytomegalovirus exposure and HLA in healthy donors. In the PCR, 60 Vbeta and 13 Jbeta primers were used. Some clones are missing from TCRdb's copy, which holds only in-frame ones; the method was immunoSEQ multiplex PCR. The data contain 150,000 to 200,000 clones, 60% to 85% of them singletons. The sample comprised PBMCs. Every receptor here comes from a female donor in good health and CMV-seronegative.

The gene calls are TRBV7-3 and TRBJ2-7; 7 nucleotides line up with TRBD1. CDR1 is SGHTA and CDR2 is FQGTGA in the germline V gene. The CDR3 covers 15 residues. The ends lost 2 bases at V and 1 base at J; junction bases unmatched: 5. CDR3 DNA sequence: TGTGCCAGCAGCTTATCGCCAGGGGGTTCCTACGAGCAGTACTTC. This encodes CASSLSPGGSYEQYF.

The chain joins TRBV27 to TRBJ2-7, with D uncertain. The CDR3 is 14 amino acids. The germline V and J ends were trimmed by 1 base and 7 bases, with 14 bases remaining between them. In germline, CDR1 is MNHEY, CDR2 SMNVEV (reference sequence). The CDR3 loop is CASSLLAGASEQYF. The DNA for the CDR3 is TGTGCCAGCAGTTTATTGGCCGGAGCATCTGAGCAGTACTTC.

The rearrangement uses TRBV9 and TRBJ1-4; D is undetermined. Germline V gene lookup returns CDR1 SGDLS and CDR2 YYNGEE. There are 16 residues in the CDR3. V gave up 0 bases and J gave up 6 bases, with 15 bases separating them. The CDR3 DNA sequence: TGTGCCAGCAGCGTAGCTCTCGGGGAGGGAGATGAAAAACTGTTTTTT. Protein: CASSVALGEGDEKLFF.

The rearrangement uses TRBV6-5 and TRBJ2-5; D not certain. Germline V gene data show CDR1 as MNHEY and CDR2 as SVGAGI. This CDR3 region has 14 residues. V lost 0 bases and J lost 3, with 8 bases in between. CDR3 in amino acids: CASSYSNTKETQYF. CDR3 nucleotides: TGTGCCAGCAGTTACTCGAATACAAAAGAGACCCAGTACTTC.

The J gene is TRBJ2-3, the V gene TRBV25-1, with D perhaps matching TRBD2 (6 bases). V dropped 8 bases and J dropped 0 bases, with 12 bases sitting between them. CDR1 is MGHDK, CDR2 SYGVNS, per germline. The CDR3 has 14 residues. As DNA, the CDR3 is TGTGCCAGCTCCCGGGCGGGAAGCACAGATACGCAGTATTTT. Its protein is CASSRAGSTDTQYF.

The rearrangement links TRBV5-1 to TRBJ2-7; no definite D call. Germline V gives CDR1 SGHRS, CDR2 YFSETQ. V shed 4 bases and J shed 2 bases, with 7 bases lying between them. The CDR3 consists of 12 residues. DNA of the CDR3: TGCGCCAGCAGCCCCCCCGCCTACGAGCAGTACTTC. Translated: CASSPPAYEQYF.

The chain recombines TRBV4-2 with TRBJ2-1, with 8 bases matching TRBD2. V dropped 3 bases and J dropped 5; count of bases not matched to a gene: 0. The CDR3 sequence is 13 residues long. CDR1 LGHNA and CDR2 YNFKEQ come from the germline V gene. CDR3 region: CASSQGLDNEQFF. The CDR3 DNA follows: TGTGCCAGCAGCCAGGGACTAGACAATGAGCAGTTCTTC.

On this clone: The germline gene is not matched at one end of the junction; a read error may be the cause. CDR3 in DNA: TGTGCTAGCAGCTTAGGAAGGGGGAAAGGTCAGCCCCAGCATTTT. Its translation is CASSLGRGKGQPQHF. This rearrangement joins TRBV7-7 to TRBJ1-5; TRBD1 might be the D (6 bases). CDR3 length equals 15 residues. Germline CDR1 and CDR2: SSHAT and FNYEAQ (reference sequence).

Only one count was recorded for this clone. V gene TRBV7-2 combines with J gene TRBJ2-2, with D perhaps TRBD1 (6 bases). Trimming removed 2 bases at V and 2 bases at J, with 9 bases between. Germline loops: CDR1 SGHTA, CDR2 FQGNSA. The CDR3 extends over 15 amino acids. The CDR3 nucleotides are TGTGCCAGCAGCTTAAACAGGGCTAACACCGGGGAGCTGTTTTTT. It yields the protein CASSLNRANTGELFF.

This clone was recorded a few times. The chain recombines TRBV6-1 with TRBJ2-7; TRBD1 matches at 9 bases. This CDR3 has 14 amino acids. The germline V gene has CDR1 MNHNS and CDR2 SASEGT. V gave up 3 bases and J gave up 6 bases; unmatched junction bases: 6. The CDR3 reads CASSETGGKGEQYF. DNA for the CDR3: TGTGCCAGCAGTGAGACAGGGGGAAAGGGCGAGCAGTACTTC.

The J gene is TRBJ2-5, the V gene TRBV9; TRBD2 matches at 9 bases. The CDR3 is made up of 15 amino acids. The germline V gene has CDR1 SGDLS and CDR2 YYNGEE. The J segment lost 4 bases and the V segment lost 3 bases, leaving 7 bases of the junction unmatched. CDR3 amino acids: CASSALALAGETQYF. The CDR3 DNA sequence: TGTGCCAGCAGCGCCCTGGCACTAGCGGGAGAGACCCAGTACTTC.

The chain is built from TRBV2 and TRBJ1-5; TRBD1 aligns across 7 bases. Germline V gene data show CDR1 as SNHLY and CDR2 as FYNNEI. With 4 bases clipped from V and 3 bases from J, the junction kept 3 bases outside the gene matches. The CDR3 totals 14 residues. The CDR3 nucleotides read TGTGCCAGCAGTGGGGACAGAATCAATCAGCCCCAGCATTTT. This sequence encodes CASSGDRINQPQHF.

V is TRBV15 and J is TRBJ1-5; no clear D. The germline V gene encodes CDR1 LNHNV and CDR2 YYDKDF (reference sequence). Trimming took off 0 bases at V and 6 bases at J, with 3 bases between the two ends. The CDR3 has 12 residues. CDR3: CATSRDLQPQHF. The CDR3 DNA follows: TGTGCCACCAGCAGAGATCTTCAGCCCCAGCATTTT.